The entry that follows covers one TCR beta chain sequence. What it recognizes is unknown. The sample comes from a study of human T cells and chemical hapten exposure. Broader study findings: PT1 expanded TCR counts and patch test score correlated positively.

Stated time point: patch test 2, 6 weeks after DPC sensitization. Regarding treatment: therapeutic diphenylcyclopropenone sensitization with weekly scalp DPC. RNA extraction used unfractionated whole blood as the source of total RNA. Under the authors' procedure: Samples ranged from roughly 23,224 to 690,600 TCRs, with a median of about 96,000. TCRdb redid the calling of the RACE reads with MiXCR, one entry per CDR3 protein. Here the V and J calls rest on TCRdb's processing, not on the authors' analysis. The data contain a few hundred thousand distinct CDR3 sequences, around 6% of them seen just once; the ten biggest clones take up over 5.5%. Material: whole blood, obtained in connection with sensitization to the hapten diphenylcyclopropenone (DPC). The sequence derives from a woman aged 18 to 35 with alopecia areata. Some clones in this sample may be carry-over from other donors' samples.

DNA of the CDR3: TGTGCCAGCAGTTTGGGACAGGTGGGCACTGAAGCTTTCTTT. Its translation is CASSLGQVGTEAFF. The chain joins TRBV6-1 to TRBJ1-1; 8 nucleotides align to TRBD1. CDR3 length equals 14 residues. V shed 5 bases and J 4 bases; nucleotides not matched to a gene: 6. CDR1 is MNHNS and CDR2 is SASEGT in the germline V gene.